A single sample is the source of the 13 T cell receptor beta chains below, sequenced in a study of blood T cell repertoires in COVID-19. TCRdb's table, derived via immunoSEQ multiplex PCR, lists solely in-frame clones and lacks some. Seen here are roughly 80,000 clones, around 90% observed once, and the top ten hold about 9%. Sequencing used peripheral blood. The receptors stem from a human donor in a cohort sampled during active COVID-19.

V usage is TRBV19 and J usage is TRBJ2-5, with D perhaps matching TRBD2 (6 bases). Germline loops: CDR1 LNHDA, CDR2 SQIVND (reference sequence). Between the trimmed V and J ends, which lost 6 bases and 1 base, there was a span of 15 bases. The CDR3 contains 15 residues. The CDR3 DNA is TGTGCCAGTAGACATTTCGGGAGTCCCCAAGAGACCCAGTACTTC. Amino acid sequence: CASRHFGSPQETQYF. The full variable domain, in which reference TRBV19 and TRBJ2-5 provide the parts outside the CDR3, is DGGITQSPKYLFRKEGQNVTLSCEQNLNHDAMYWYRQDPGQGLRLIYYSQIVNDFQKGDIAEGYSVSREKKESFPLTVTSAQKNPTAFYLCASRHFGSPQETQYFGPGTRLLVL.

This sequence joins TRBV5-8 and TRBJ2-3, with 13 bases matching TRBD2. Germline V gives CDR1 SGHTS, CDR2 YDEGEE. V was clipped by 1 base and J by 5 bases; unmatched bases: 4. The CDR3 spans 16 residues. This CDR3 reads CASSLTSGRALDTQYF. In DNA, the CDR3 is TGTGCCAGCAGCTTGACTAGCGGGAGGGCCCTAGATACGCAGTATTTT. The full variable domain, rest sourced from reference TRBV5-8 and TRBJ2-3, is EAGVTQSPTHLIKTRGQQATLRCSPISGHTSVYWYQQALGLGLQFLLWYDEGEERNRGNFPPRFSGRQFPNYSSELNVNALELEDSALYLCASSLTSGRALDTQYFGPGTRLTVL.

V is TRBV7-9 and J is TRBJ1-5; D may be TRBD1 (5 bases). Per the germline V gene, CDR1 is SEHNR and CDR2 is FQNEAQ (reference sequence). The V end was cut by 3 bases, the J end by 0 bases, with 6 bases between. The CDR3 loop spans 14 amino acids. The CDR3: CASSLTDSNQPQHF. CDR3 nucleotides: TGTGCCAGCAGCTTGACAGATAGCAATCAGCCCCAGCATTTT.

The sample holds a few counts of this clone. CDR3 DNA: TGTGCCAGCAGTTTATTGCCTAGCGGGGCGAACACCGGGGAGCTGTTTTTT. Residues: CASSLLPSGANTGELFF. The chain has TRBV28 and TRBJ2-2; 9 bases match TRBD2. Germline CDR1 MDHEN, CDR2 SYDVKM. The CDR3 covers 17 residues. Germline trimming cut 1 base from V and 0 bases from J; bases unmatched to any gene: 3.

V and J are TRBV27 and TRBJ2-7; 11 nucleotides agree with TRBD2. V was pared by 6 bases and J by 1 base, with 2 bases of the junction left unmatched. This CDR3 has 14 amino acids. In germline, CDR1 is MNHEY, CDR2 SMNVEV (reference sequence). The CDR3 DNA reads as TGTGCCAGCAGCAGGACTAGCGGGTCCTACGAGCAGTACTTC. This sequence encodes CASSRTSGSYEQYF.

This clone has only a few counts. The chain joins TRBV11-2 to TRBJ1-5; 11 bases line up with TRBD1. Germline CDR1 reads SGHAT; CDR2 reads FQNNGV. The CDR3 runs to 15 residues. Losses at the gene ends were 5 bases for V and 5 bases for J; bases not matched to a gene: 5. Here the CDR3 DNA reads TGTGCCAGCAGCCGGGACAGGGGGGATTATCAGCCCCAGCATTTT. This codes for CASSRDRGDYQPQHF.

This clone occurred once. V gene TRBV21-1 combines with J gene TRBJ1-2; the table calls TRBD1, which could not be checked here. TRBV21-1 counts as a pseudogene. CDR3 length equals 17 residues. In nucleotides, the CDR3 is TGTGCCAGCAGCAAAGGACCCCGGACAGGTACCTGGGGTGGCTACACCTTC. Encoded protein: CASSKGPRTGTWGGYTF.

The V gene is TRBV5-6, the J gene TRBJ1-5; TRBD1 agrees at 12 bases. The CDR3 runs to 18 residues. With V trimmed by 0 bases and J by 6 bases, 10 bases remained unmatched. The V gene's germline CDR1 is SGHDT and CDR2 YYEEEE. The CDR3 DNA reads as TGTGCCAGCAGCTTGGTAGGTGGTGGGGGACAGGGGGCTCAGCCCCAGCATTTT. Protein product: CASSLVGGGGQGAQPQHF.

The chain uses TRBV2 and TRBJ2-1; 8 bases line up with TRBD2. The CDR3 length is 15 residues. The J segment lost 7 bases and the V segment lost 8 bases, leaving 13 bases of the junction unmatched. Germline V gene lookup returns CDR1 SNHLY and CDR2 FYNNEI. In DNA form, the CDR3 reads TGTGCCAGCCTTAGGGGGACTAGGGTCGGAAATGAGCAGTTCTTC. Amino acid sequence: CASLRGTRVGNEQFF.

This chain links TRBV6-5 with TRBJ1-1; no firm D call. The germline gives CDR1 MNHEY, CDR2 SVGAGI. Deletions cut 7 bases from V and 3 bases from J, with 18 bases between. This CDR3 has 15 amino acids. CDR3 sequence reads: CASISGGGGDTEAFF. The CDR3 DNA reads TGTGCCAGCATAAGTGGCGGCGGCGGGGACACTGAAGCTTTCTTT.

This clone was seen a handful of times. V and J are TRBV30 and TRBJ2-7, with TRBD2 matching over 9 bases. This CDR3 comprises 13 residues. Germline trimming cut 0 bases from V and 6 bases from J; bases unmatched to any gene: 3. CDR1 GTSNPN and CDR2 SVGIG come from the germline V gene (reference sequence). CDR3 sequence (DNA): TGTGCCTGGAGTGTAGGGACTAGCAGCGAGCAGTACTTC. This encodes CAWSVGTSSEQYF. The entire variable domain, with the rest obtained from reference TRBV30 and TRBJ2-7, is as follows: SQTIHQWPATLVQPVGSPLSLECTVEGTSNPNLYWYRQAAGRGLQLLFYSVGIGQISSEVPQNLSASRPQDRQFILSSKKLLLSDSGFYLCAWSVGTSSEQYFGPGTRLTVT.

This clone was counted a single time. The CDR3 DNA reads as TGTGCCAGCAGCCAAGACGGGACATTTAATGAAAAACTGTTTTTT. This sequence encodes CASSQDGTFNEKLFF. This sequence joins TRBV4-2 and TRBJ1-4; the D gene is possibly TRBD1 (6 bases). Germline loops: CDR1 LGHNA, CDR2 YNFKEQ. The CDR3 extends over 15 amino acids. V was pared by 0 bases and J by 4 bases, with 9 bases between.

This chain uses TRBV4-1 with TRBJ1-6, with 8 bases lining up with TRBD1. The CDR3 runs to 15 residues. Germline V gene lookup returns CDR1 MGHRA and CDR2 YSYEKL. V gave up 6 bases and J gave up 6 bases; unmatched junction bases: 7. In DNA form, the CDR3 reads TGCGCCAGCAGACTACCAGGGGGCGGTAATTCACCCCTCCACTTT. Amino acid sequence: CASRLPGGGNSPLHF.